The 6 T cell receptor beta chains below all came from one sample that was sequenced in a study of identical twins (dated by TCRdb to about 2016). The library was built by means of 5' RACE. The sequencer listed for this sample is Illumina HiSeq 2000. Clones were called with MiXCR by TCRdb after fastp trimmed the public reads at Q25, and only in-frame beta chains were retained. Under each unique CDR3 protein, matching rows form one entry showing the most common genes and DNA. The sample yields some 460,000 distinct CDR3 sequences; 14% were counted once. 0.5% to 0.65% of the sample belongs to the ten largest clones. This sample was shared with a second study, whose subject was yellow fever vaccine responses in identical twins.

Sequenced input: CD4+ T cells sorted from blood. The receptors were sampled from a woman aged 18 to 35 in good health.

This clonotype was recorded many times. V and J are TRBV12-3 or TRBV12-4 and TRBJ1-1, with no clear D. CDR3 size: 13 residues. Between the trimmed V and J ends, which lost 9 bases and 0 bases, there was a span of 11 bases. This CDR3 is CASRPGMNTEAFF. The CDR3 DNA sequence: TGTGCCAGTCGCCCGGGCATGAACACTGAAGCTTTCTTT.

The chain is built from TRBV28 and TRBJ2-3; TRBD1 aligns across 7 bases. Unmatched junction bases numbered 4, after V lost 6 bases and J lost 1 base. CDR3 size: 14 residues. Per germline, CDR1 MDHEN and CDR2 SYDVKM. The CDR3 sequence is CASRGTVRTDTQYF. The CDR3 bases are TGTGCCAGCAGGGGGACAGTGCGCACAGATACGCAGTATTTT.

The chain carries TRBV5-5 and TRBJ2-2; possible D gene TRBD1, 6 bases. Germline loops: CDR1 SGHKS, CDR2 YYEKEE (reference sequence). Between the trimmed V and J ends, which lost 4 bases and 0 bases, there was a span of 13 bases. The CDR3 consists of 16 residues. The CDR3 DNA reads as TGTGCCAGCAGCCGTCACAGGGATGCGAACACCGGGGAGCTGTTTTTT. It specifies CASSRHRDANTGELFF.

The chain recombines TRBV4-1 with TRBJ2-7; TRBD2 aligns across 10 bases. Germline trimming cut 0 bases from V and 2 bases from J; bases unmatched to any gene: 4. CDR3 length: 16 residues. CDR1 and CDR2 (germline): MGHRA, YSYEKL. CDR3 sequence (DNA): TGCGCCAGCAGCCAAGATAGCGGGGGGCTTCCCTACGAGCAGTACTTC. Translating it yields CASSQDSGGLPYEQYF.

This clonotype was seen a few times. CDR3 sequence: CASSFQGQQETQYF. Written as DNA, the CDR3 is TGTGCCAGCAGCTTCCAGGGACAGCAAGAGACCCAGTACTTC. The chain employs TRBV7-9 and TRBJ2-5; TRBD1 agrees at 7 bases. Germline V CDR1 and CDR2: SEHNR, FQNEAQ (reference sequence). The CDR3 is 14 amino acids. Losses at the gene ends were 3 bases for V and 2 bases for J; bases not matched to a gene: 3.

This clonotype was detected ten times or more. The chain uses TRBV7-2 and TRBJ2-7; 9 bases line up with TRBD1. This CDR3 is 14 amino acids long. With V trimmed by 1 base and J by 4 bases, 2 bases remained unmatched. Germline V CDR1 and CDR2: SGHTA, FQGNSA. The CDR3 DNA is TGTGCCAGCAGCTTAGTACAGGGGGCTTACGAGCAGTACTTC. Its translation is CASSLVQGAYEQYF.